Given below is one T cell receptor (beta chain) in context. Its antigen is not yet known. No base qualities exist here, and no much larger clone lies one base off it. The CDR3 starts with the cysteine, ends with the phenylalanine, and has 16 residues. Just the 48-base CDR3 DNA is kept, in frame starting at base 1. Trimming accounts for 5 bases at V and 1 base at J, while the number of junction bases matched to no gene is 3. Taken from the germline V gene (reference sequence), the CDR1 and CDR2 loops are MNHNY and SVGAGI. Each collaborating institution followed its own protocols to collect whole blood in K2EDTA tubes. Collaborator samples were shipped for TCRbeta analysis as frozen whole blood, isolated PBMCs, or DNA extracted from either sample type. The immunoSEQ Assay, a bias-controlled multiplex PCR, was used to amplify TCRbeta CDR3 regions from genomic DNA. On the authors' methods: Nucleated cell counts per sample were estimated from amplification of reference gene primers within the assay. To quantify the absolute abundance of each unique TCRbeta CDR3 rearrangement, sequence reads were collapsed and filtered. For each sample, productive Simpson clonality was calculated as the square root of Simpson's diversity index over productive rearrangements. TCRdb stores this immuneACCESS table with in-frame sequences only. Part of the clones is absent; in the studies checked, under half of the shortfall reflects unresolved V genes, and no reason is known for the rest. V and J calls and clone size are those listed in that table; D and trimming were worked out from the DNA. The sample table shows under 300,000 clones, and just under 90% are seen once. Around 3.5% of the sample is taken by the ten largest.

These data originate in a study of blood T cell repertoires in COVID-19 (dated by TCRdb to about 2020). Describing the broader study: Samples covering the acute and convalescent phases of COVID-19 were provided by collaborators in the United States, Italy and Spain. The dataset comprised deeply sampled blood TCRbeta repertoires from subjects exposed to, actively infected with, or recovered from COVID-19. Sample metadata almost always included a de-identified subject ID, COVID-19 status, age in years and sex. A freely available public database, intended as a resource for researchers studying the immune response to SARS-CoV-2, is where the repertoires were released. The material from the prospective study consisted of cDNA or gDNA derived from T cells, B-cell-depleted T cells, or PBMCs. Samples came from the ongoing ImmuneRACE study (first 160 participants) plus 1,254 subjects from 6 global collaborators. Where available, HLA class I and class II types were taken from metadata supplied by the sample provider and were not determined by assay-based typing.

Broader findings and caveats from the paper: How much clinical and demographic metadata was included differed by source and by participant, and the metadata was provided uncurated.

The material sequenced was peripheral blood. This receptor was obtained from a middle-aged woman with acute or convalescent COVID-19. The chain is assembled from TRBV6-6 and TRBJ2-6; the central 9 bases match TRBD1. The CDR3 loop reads CASSPGQGSGANVLTF. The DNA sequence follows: TGTGCCAGCAGTCCAGGACAGGGGTCTGGGGCCAACGTCCTGACTTTC.